This TCR beta chain was recorded in a study of shared clonotypes between healthy human individuals. Germline-derived CDR1 and CDR2 are SNHLY and FYNNEI. The CDR3 runs to 16 residues. V was trimmed by 3 bases and J by 5 bases, leaving 17 bases between them. The donors, healthy adults who were HIV-negative, had experienced no recent acute infections or vaccinations. Division of CD4+ cells produced a CD45RA+ naive subset and a CD45RA-negative memory subset. Sequencing used immunoSEQ multiplex PCR; TCRdb keeps in-frame clones, though not all of them. This table holds about 2.4 million clones, 80% to 95% found once.

Sequencing was carried out using naive CD4+ T cells from PBMCs. The subset was: CD45RA+ positively selected. The chain uses TRBV2 and TRBJ2-1; possible D gene TRBD2, 5 bases. This clonotype was sampled from a man aged 18 to 35 in good health. Some clones in this sample may be carry-over from other donors' samples. In DNA, the CDR3 is TGTGCCAGCAGTGAGCGGAGGCCAGGCACCAACAATGAGCAGTTCTTC. Its translation: CASSERRPGTNNEQFF. The complete variable domain, with remaining parts taken from reference TRBV2 and TRBJ2-1, reads EPEVTQTPSHQVTQMGQEVILRCVPISNHLYFYWYRQILGQKVEFLVSFYNNEISEKSEIFDDQFSVERPDGSNFTLKIRSTKLEDSAMYFCASSERRPGTNNEQFFGPGTRLTVL.